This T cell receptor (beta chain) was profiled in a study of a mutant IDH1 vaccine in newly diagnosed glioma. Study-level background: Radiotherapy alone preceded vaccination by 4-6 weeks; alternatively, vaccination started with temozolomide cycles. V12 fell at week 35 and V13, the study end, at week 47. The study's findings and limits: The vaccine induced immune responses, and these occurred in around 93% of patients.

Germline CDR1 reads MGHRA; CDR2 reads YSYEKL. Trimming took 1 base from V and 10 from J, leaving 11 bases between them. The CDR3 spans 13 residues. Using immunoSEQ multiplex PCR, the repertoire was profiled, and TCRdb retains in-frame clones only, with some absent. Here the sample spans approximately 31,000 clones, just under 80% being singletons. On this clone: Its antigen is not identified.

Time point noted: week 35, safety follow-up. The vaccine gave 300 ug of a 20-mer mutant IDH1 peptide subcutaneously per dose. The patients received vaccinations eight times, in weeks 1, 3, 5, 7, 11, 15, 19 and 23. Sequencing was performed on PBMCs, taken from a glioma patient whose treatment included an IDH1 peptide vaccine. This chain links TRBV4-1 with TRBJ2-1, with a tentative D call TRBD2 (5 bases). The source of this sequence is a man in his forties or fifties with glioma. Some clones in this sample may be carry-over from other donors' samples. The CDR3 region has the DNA TGCGCCAGCAGCCAAGTGAGGGTCTGGGAGCAGTTCTTC. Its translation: CASSQVRVWEQFF.